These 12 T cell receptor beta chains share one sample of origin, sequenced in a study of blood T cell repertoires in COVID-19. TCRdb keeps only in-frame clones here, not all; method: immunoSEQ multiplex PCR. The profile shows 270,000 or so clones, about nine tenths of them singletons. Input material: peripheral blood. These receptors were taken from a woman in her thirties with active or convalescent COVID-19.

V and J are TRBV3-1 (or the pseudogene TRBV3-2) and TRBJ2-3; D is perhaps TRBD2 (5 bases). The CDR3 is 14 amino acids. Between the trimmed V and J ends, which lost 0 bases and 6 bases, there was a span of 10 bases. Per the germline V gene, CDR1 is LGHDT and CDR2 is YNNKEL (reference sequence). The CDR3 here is CASSQERGSDTQYF. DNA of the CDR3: TGTGCCAGCAGCCAAGAACGGGGATCGGATACGCAGTATTTT.

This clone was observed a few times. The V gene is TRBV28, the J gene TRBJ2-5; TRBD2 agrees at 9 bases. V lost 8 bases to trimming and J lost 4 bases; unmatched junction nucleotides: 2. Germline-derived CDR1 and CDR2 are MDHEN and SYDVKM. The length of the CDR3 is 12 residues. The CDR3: CASGTSRETQYF. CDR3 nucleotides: TGTGCCAGCGGGACTAGCCGAGAGACCCAGTACTTC.

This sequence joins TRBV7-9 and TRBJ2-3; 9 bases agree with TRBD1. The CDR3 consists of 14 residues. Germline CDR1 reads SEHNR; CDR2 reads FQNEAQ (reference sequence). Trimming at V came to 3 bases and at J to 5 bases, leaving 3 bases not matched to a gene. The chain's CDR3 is CASSFKTGGDTQYF. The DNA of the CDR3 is TGTGCCAGCAGCTTTAAGACAGGGGGAGATACGCAGTATTTT.

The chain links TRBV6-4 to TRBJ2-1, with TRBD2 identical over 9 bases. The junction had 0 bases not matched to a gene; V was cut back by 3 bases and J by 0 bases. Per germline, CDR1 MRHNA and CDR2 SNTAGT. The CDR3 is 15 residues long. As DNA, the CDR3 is TGTGCCAGCAGTGAGCGGGGGGGCTCCTACAATGAGCAGTTCTTC. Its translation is CASSERGGSYNEQFF.

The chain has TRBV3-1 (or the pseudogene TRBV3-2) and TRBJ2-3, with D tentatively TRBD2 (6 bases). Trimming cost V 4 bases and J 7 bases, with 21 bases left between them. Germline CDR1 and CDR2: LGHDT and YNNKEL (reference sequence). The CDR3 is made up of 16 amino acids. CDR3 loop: CASSPRYFGGWNTQYF. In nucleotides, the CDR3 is TGTGCCAGCAGCCCTCGTTACTTTGGAGGGTGGAATACGCAGTATTTT.

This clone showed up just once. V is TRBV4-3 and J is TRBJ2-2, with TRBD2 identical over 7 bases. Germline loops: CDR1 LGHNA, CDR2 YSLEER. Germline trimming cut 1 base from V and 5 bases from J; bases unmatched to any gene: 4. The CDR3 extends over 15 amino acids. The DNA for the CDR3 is TGCGCCAGCAGCCAAGGCAGACTAGCTACCGGGGAGCTGTTTTTT. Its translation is CASSQGRLATGELFF.

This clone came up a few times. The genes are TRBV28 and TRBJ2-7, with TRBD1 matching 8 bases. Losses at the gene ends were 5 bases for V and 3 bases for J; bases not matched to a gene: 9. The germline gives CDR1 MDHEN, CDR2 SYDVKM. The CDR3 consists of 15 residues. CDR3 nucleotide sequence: TGTGCCAGCAGTCCCCTCGGGACAGGATACTACGAGCAGTACTTC. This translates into CASSPLGTGYYEQYF. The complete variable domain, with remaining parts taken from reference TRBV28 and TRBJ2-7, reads DVKVTQSSRYLVKRTGEKVFLECVQDMDHENMFWYRQDPGLGLRLIYFSYDVKMKEKGDIPEGYSVSREKKERFSLILESASTNQTSMYLCASSPLGTGYYEQYFGPGTRLTVT.

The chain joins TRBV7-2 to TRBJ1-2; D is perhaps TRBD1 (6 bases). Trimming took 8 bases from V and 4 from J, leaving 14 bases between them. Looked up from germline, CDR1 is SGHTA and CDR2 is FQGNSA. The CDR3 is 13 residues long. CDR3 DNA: TGTGCCAGCCGGCGGGGGGCTGGCTATGGCTACACCTTC. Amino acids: CASRRGAGYGYTF.

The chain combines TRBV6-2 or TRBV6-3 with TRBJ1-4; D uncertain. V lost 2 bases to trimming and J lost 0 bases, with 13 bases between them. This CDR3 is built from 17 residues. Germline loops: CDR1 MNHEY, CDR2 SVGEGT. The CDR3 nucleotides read TGTGCCAGCAGTTACGCGACCTACGGGGCAACTAATGAAAAACTGTTTTTT. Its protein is CASSYATYGATNEKLFF.

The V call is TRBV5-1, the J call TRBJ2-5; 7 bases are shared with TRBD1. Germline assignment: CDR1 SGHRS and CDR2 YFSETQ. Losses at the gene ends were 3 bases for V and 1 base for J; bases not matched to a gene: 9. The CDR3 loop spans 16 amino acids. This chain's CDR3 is CASSSLPGGSQETQYF. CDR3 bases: TGCGCCAGCAGCTCGTTGCCAGGGGGTAGCCAAGAGACCCAGTACTTC. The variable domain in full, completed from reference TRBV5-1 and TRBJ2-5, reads KAGVTQTPRYLIKTRGQQVTLSCSPISGHRSVSWYQQTPGQGLQFLFEYFSETQRNKGNFPGRFSGRQFSNSRSEMNVSTLELGDSALYLCASSSLPGGSQETQYFGPGTRLLVL.

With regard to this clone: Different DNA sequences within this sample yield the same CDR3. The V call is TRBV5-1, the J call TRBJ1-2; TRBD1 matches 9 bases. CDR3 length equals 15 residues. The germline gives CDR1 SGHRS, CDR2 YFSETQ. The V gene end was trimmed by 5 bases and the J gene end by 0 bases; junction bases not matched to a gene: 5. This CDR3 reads CASSPGTGSNYGYTF. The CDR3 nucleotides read TGCGCCAGCAGTCCCGGGACAGGGTCTAACTATGGCTACACCTTC.

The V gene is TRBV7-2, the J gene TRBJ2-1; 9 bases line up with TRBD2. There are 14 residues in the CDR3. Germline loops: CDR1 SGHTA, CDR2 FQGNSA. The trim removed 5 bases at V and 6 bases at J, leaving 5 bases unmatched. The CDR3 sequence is CASSPRTSVNEQFF. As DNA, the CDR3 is TGTGCCAGCAGCCCACGGACTAGCGTCAATGAGCAGTTCTTC.